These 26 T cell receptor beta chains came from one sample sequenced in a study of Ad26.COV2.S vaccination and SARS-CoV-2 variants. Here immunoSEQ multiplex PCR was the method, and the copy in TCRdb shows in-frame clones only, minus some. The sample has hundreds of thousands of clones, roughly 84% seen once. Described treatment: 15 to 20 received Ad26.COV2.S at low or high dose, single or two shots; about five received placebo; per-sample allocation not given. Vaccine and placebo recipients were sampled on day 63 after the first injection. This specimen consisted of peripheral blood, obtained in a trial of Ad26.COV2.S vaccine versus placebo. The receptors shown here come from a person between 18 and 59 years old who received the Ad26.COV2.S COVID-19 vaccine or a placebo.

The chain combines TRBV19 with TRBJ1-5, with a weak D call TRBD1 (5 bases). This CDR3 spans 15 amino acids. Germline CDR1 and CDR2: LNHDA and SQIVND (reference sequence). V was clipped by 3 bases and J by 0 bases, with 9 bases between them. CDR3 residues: CASSMSGGSNQPQHF. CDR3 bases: TGTGCCAGTAGTATGTCTGGGGGTAGCAATCAGCCCCAGCATTTT. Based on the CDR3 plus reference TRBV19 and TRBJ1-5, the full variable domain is DGGITQSPKYLFRKEGQNVTLSCEQNLNHDAMYWYRQDPGQGLRLIYYSQIVNDFQKGDIAEGYSVSREKKESFPLTVTSAQKNPTAFYLCASSMSGGSNQPQHFGDGTRLSIL.

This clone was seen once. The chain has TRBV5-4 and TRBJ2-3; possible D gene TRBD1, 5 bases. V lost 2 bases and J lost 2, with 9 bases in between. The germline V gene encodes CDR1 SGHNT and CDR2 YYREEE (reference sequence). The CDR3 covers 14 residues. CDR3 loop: CASSLDRATDTQYF. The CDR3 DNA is TGTGCCAGCAGCTTAGACAGAGCCACAGATACGCAGTATTTT. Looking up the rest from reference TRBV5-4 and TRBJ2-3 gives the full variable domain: ETGVTQSPTHLIKTRGQQVTLRCSSQSGHNTVSWYQQALGQGPQFIFQYYREEENGRGNFPPRFSGLQFPNYSSELNVNALELDDSALYLCASSLDRATDTQYFGPGTRLTVL.

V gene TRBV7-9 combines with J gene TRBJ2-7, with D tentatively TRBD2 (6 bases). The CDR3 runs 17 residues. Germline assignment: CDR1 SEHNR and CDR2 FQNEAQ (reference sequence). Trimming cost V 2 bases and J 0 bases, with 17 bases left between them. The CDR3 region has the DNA TGTGCCAGCAGCTTAAGTCGGCTAGCGAAGATCTCCTACGAGCAGTACTTC. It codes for CASSLSRLAKISYEQYF. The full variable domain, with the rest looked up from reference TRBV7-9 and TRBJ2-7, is DTGVSQNPRHKITKRGQNVTFRCDPISEHNRLYWYRQTLGQGPEFLTYFQNEAQLEKSRLLSDRFSAERPKGSFSTLEIQRTEQGDSAMYLCASSLSRLAKISYEQYFGPGTRLTVT.

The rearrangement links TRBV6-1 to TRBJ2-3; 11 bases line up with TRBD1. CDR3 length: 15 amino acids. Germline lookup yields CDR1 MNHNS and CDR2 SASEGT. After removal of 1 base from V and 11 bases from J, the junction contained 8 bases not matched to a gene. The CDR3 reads CASSEGGTGGFWQYF. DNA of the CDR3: TGTGCCAGCAGTGAAGGGGGGACAGGGGGGTTTTGGCAGTATTTT.

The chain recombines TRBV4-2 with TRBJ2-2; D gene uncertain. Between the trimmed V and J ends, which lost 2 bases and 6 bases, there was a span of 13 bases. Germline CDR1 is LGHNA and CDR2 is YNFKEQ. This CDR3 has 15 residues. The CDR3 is CASSQITNRAGELFF. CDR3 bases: TGTGCCAGCAGCCAAATCACCAATAGGGCCGGGGAGCTGTTTTTT.

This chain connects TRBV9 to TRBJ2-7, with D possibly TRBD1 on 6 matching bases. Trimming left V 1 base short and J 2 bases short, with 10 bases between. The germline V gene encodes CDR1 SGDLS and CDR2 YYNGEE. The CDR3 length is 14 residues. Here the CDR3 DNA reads TGTGCCAGCAGCGTAAGGACAGACACCTACGAGCAGTACTTC. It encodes CASSVRTDTYEQYF.

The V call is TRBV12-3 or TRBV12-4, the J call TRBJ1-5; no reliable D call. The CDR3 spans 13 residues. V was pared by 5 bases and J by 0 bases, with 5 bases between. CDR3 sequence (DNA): TGTGCCAGCAGTCAACCTAGCAATCAGCCCCAGCATTTT. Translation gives CASSQPSNQPQHF.

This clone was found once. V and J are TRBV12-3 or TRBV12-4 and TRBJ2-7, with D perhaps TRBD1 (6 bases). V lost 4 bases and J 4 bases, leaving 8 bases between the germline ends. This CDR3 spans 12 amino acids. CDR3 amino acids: CASSSGQYEQYF. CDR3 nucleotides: TGTGCCAGCAGTTCCGGACAGTACGAGCAGTACTTC.

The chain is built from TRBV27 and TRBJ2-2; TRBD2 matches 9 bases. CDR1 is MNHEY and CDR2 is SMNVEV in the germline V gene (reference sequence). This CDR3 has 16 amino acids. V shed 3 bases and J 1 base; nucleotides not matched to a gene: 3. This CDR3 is CASSFSGGRNTGELFF. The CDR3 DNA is TGTGCCAGCAGTTTTAGCGGGGGCCGGAACACCGGGGAGCTGTTTTTT.

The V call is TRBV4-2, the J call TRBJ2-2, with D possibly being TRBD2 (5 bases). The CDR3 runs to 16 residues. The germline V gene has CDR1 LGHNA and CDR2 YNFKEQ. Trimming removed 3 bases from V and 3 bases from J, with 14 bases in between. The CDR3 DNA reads TGTGCCAGCAGCCAGGTCCACGCCGGGGACACCGGGGAGCTGTTTTTT. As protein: CASSQVHAGDTGELFF.

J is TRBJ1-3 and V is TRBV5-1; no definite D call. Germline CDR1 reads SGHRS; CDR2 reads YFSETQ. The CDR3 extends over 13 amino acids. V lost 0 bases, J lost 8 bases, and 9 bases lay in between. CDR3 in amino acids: CASSLDRVDTIYF. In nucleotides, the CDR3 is TGCGCCAGCAGCTTGGATCGAGTAGACACCATATATTTT.

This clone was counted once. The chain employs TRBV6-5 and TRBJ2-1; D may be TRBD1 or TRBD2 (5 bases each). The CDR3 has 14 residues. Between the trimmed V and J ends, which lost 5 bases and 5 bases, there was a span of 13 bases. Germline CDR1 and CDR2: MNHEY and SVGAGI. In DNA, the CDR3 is TGTGCCAGCAGTACCGGGACCCAGAACAATGAGCAGTTCTTC. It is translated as CASSTGTQNNEQFF.

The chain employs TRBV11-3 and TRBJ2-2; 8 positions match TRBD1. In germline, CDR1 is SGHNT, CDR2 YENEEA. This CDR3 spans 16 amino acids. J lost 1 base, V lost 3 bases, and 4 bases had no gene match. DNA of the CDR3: TGTGCCAGCAGCTTTTCCGGGACAGGGAACACCGGGGAGCTGTTTTTT. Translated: CASSFSGTGNTGELFF.

The CDR3 is CASSLGGLGTEAFF. The CDR3 DNA reads TGCGCCAGCAGCTTGGGGGGGCTGGGCACTGAAGCTTTCTTT. This chain connects TRBV5-1 to TRBJ1-1, with D possibly matching TRBD1 (6 bases). The CDR3 has 14 amino acids. Germline CDR1 reads SGHRS; CDR2 reads YFSETQ. Trimming shortened V by 0 bases and J by 4 bases, and 10 bases separated the two germline ends.

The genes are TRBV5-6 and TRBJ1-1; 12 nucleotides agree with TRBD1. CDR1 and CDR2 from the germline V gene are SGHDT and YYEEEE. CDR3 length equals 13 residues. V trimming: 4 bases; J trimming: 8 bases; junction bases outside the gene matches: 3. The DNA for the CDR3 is TGTGCCAGCAGCAGGGACAGGGGGCCGGAAGCTTTCTTT. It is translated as CASSRDRGPEAFF.

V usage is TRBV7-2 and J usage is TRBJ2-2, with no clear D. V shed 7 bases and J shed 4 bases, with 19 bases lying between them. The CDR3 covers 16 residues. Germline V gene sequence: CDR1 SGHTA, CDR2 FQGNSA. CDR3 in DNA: TGTGCCAGCACCAATCCGCAGTTTGGTGCCACCGGGGAGCTGTTTTTT. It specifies CASTNPQFGATGELFF.

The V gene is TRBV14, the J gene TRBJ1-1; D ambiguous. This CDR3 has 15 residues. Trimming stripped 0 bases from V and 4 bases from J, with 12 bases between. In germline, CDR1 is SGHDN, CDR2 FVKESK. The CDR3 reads CASSQDYAMRTEAFF. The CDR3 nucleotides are TGTGCCAGCAGCCAAGATTACGCAATGCGCACTGAAGCTTTCTTT.

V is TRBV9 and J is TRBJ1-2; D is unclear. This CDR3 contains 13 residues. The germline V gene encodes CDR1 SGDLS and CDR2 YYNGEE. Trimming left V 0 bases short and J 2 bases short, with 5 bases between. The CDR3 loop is CASSVGANYGYTF. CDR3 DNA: TGTGCCAGCAGCGTAGGGGCGAACTATGGCTACACCTTC. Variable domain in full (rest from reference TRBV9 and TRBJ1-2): DSGVTQTPKHLITATGQRVTLRCSPRSGDLSVYWYQQSLDQGLQFLIQYYNGEERAKGNILERFSAQQFPDLHSELNLSSLELGDSALYFCASSVGANYGYTFGSGTRLTVV.

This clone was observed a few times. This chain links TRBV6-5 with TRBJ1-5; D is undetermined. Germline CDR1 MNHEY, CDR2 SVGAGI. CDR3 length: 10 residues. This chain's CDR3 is CVLPGQPQHF. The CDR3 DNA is TGTGTTTTACCCGGTCAGCCCCAGCATTTT.

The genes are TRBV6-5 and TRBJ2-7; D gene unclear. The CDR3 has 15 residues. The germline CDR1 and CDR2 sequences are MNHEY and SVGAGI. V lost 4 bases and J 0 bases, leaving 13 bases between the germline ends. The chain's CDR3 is CASSFYPSSSYEQYF. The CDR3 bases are TGTGCCAGCAGTTTTTACCCAAGTTCCTCCTACGAGCAGTACTTC.

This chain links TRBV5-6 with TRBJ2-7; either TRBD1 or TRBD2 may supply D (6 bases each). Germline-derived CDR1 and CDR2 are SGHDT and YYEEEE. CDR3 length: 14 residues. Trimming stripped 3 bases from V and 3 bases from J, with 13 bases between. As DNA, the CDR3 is TGTGCCAGCAGCTCGGAGGGGGAGAACTACGAGCAGTACTTC. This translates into CASSSEGENYEQYF.

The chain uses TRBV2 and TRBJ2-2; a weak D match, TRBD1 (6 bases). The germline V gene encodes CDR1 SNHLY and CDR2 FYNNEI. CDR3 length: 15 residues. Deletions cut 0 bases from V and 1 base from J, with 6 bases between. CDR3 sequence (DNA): TGTGCCAGCAGTGAAGCCAGGGGGAACACCGGGGAGCTGTTTTTT. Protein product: CASSEARGNTGELFF.

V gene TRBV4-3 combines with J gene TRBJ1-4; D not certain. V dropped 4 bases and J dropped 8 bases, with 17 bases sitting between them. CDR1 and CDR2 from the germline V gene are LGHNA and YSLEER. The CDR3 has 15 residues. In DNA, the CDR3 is TGCGCCAGCAGCCGAAATTTTGGAGTTGGGGAAAAACTGTTTTTT. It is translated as CASSRNFGVGEKLFF.

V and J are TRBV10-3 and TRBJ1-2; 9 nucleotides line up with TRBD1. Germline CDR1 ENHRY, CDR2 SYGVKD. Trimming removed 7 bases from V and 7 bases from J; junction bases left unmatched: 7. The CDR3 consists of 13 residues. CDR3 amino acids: CAINAGQGAGYTF. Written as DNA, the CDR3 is TGTGCCATCAACGCGGGACAGGGCGCTGGCTACACCTTC.

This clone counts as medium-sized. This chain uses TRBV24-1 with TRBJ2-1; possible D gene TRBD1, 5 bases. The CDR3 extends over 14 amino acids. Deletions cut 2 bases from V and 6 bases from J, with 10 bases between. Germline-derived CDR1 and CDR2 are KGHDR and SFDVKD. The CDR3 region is CATSDSGFGNEQFF. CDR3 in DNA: TGTGCCACCAGTGATTCAGGGTTTGGCAATGAGCAGTTCTTC.

Here the CDR3 reads CASSGGGNQPQHF. The DNA of the CDR3 is TGTGCCAGCAGCGGTGGAGGCAATCAGCCCCAGCATTTT. The chain couples TRBV7-9 to TRBJ1-5, with D unclear. This CDR3 is 13 amino acids long. The V and J ends lost 5 bases and 2 bases respectively, with 7 bases between them. Per germline, CDR1 SEHNR and CDR2 FQNEAQ (reference sequence).